The 16 T cell receptor beta chains below were found in one sample sequenced in a study of blood T cell repertoires in COVID-19. Measured with immunoSEQ multiplex PCR; TCRdb has only the in-frame clones, and not every one. The table records more than 55,000 clones, 80% to 90% of them present only once. The sequenced sample consisted of peripheral blood. The receptors come from an older woman with COVID-19, enrolled during active disease.

V usage is TRBV2 and J usage is TRBJ2-3, with TRBD2 as a possible D gene (6 bases). This CDR3 is 16 amino acids long. V lost 7 bases, J lost 4 bases, and 21 bases lay in between. The germline V gene has CDR1 SNHLY and CDR2 FYNNEI. The CDR3 sequence: CASIKGTSRRADTQYF. Written as DNA, the CDR3 is TGTGCCAGCATTAAGGGGACTTCCCGAAGGGCAGATACGCAGTATTTT.

The chain is built from TRBV18 and TRBJ2-7, with a weak D call TRBD1 (5 bases). This CDR3 has 12 residues. CDR1 and CDR2 from the germline V gene are KGHSH and LQKENI. V lost 4 bases to trimming and J lost 5 bases, with 9 bases between them. This chain's CDR3 is CASSLQGNEQYF. CDR3 sequence (DNA): TGTGCCAGCTCACTCCAGGGTAACGAGCAGTACTTC.

The chain uses TRBV10-3 and TRBJ1-1; D unresolved. Germline CDR1 ENHRY, CDR2 SYGVKD. Trimming removed 0 bases from V and 8 bases from J, with 10 bases in between. This CDR3 has 13 amino acids. The CDR3 is CAISESLPLEAFF. DNA of the CDR3: TGTGCCATCAGTGAGTCCCTCCCCCTGGAAGCTTTCTTT.

The J gene is TRBJ2-7, the V gene TRBV11-2; D is unclear. The CDR3 spans 14 residues. Germline V gene data show CDR1 as SGHAT and CDR2 as FQNNGV. V dropped 3 bases and J dropped 3 bases, with 12 bases sitting between them. In DNA form, the CDR3 reads TGTGCCAGCAGCTTTCAGGCTACCAACTACGAGCAGTACTTC. This translates into CASSFQATNYEQYF.

The V gene is TRBV30, the J gene TRBJ1-1; TRBD1 might be the D (5 bases). This CDR3 is built from 12 residues. From germline, CDR1 is GTSNPN and CDR2 SVGIG (reference sequence). With 2 bases removed from V and 5 bases from J, the gap between germline ends came to 9 bases. The CDR3 loop is CAWSSGGTEAFF. CDR3 in DNA: TGTGCCTGGAGTTCGGGGGGGACTGAAGCTTTCTTT.

The chain recombines TRBV18 with TRBJ1-6; 9 nucleotides line up with TRBD1. V was clipped by 4 bases and J by 9 bases; unmatched bases: 7. CDR1 is KGHSH, CDR2 LQKENI, per germline. The CDR3 is made up of 15 amino acids. CDR3 DNA sequence: TGTGCCAGCTCACTTACCGGGACAGGGCCTTCACCCCTCCACTTT. Residues: CASSLTGTGPSPLHF. Full variable domain (remainder filled in from reference TRBV18 and TRBJ1-6): NAGVMQNPRHLVRRRGQEARLRCSPMKGHSHVYWYRQLPEEGLKFMVYLQKENIIDESGMPKERFSAEFPKEGPSILRIQQVVRGDSAAYFCASSLTGTGPSPLHFGNGTRLTVT.

This chain joins TRBV28 and TRBJ2-7, with 7 bases that match TRBD2. The CDR3 sequence is 16 residues long. V shed 1 base, J shed 5 bases, and the junction held 11 bases outside the gene matches. The V gene's germline CDR1 is MDHEN and CDR2 SYDVKM. The CDR3 DNA is TGTGCCAGCAGTTTATCTACGGGAGGCCCCCAGGACGAGCAGTACTTC. Translating it yields CASSLSTGGPQDEQYF.

This clone was counted a few times. J is TRBJ1-6 and V is TRBV3-1 (or the pseudogene TRBV3-2); 7 nucleotides agree with TRBD1. This CDR3 region has 13 residues. Germline V gene sequence: CDR1 LGHDT, CDR2 YNNKEL (reference sequence). Unmatched junction bases numbered 9, after V lost 11 bases and J lost 8 bases. DNA of the CDR3: TGTGCCGTTGGAGACAGGGCCGATTCACCCCTCCACTTT. Amino acid sequence: CAVGDRADSPLHF.

The genes are TRBV6-5 and TRBJ2-6; 7 bases align to TRBD2. Per the germline V gene, CDR1 is MNHEY and CDR2 is SVGAGI. This CDR3 contains 15 residues. The trim removed 6 bases at V and 2 bases at J, leaving 4 bases unmatched. The CDR3 sequence: CASRPGGAGANVLTF. In DNA form, the CDR3 reads TGTGCCAGCAGACCTGGGGGGGCTGGGGCCAACGTCCTGACTTTC.

This sequence joins TRBV4-3 and TRBJ1-3; unclear D gene. Trimming left V 0 bases short and J 3 bases short, with 6 bases between. Germline V gives CDR1 LGHNA, CDR2 YSLEER. This CDR3 has 14 amino acids. In nucleotides, the CDR3 is TGCGCCAGCAGCCAAGACCCAGGTGGAAACACCATATATTTT. Protein: CASSQDPGGNTIYF.

The CDR3 sequence: CASSPRQGAGYGYTF. The CDR3 coding sequence is TGTGCCAGCTCACCACGGCAGGGGGCCGGGTATGGCTACACCTTC. V gene TRBV18 combines with J gene TRBJ1-2, with TRBD1 identical over 8 bases. Per germline, CDR1 KGHSH and CDR2 LQKENI. This CDR3 is 15 amino acids long. The ends lost 1 base at V and 5 bases at J; junction bases unmatched: 6. The complete variable domain, with remaining parts taken from reference TRBV18 and TRBJ1-2, reads NAGVMQNPRHLVRRRGQEARLRCSPMKGHSHVYWYRQLPEEGLKFMVYLQKENIIDESGMPKERFSAEFPKEGPSILRIQQVVRGDSAAYFCASSPRQGAGYGYTFGSGTRLTVV.

The chain recombines TRBV27 with TRBJ1-5; a weak D match, TRBD1 (6 bases). Germline CDR1 is MNHEY and CDR2 is SMNVEV (reference sequence). The CDR3 is made up of 15 amino acids. V was cut by 5 bases and J by 7 bases, with 18 bases left in between. CDR3 DNA sequence: TGTGCCAGCAGTCCACGGACAGTGTTTGGACAGCCCCAGCATTTT. It codes for CASSPRTVFGQPQHF.

This chain joins TRBV30 and TRBJ1-5; 8 bases are shared with TRBD1. After removal of 2 bases from V and 0 bases from J, the junction contained 6 bases not matched to a gene. The germline gives CDR1 GTSNPN, CDR2 SVGIG (reference sequence). CDR3 length equals 16 residues. This chain's CDR3 is CAWSRDRTDSNQPQHF. CDR3 DNA: TGTGCCTGGAGTCGGGACAGGACAGATAGCAATCAGCCCCAGCATTTT.

The chain recombines TRBV10-3 with TRBJ2-7; D may be TRBD1 (6 bases). Deletions cut 4 bases from V and 5 bases from J, with 9 bases between. This CDR3 comprises 12 residues. CDR1 and CDR2 from the germline V gene are ENHRY and SYGVKD. The CDR3 spells CAISGRTDEQYF. The CDR3 DNA reads as TGTGCCATCAGTGGACGGACAGACGAGCAGTACTTC.

The V and J genes are TRBV7-9 and TRBJ1-2, with TRBD1 identical over 11 bases. The J segment lost 7 bases and the V segment lost 5 bases, leaving 6 bases of the junction unmatched. CDR1 and CDR2 (germline): SEHNR, FQNEAQ (reference sequence). This CDR3 spans 14 amino acids. CDR3 sequence: CASSAGQGAFGYTF. In DNA, the CDR3 is TGTGCCAGCAGCGCCGGACAGGGGGCTTTTGGCTACACCTTC.

The V gene is TRBV24-1, the J gene TRBJ1-2, with TRBD1 identical over 7 bases. Germline CDR1 reads KGHDR; CDR2 reads SFDVKD. The CDR3 consists of 14 residues. The V gene end was trimmed by 7 bases and the J gene end by 5 bases; junction bases not matched to a gene: 9. CDR3 in DNA: TGTGCCACCAGCTCGACAGGGCTGGTTTATGGCTACACCTTC. Translation gives CATSSTGLVYGYTF.